This entry concerns a single T cell receptor beta chain. Here immunoSEQ multiplex PCR was the method, and the copy in TCRdb shows in-frame clones only, minus some. This table holds roughly 50,000 clones, approximately 75% found once. The sample comes from a study of PD-L1 blockade in urothelial cancer. The CDR3 consists of 11 residues. Trimming took off 5 bases at V and 7 bases at J, with 11 bases between the two ends. Germline V gene data show CDR1 as DFQATT and CDR2 as SNEGSKA (reference sequence). This specimen was PBMCs, taken around atezolizumab (anti-PD-L1) treatment. This chain joins TRBV20-1 and TRBJ1-1; no firm D call. The receptor comes from a man aged 65 to 79 with urothelial cancer. Here the CDR3 DNA reads TGCAGTGCTCTAGCCGTAGGTGAAGCTTTCTTT. This gives the protein CSALAVGEAFF.